This is a list of T cell receptor beta chains from one sample in a study of cytomegalovirus exposure and HLA in healthy donors. TCRdb keeps only in-frame clones here, not all; method: immunoSEQ multiplex PCR. Of around 92,000 clones in the sample, 65% to 75% were seen once. The source material was PBMCs. These TCRs come from a female donor in good health and CMV-seropositive. The CDR3 runs from the conserved cysteine through the conserved F or W. D genes are given only for firm matches. Expanded clones get a size class; other rows say once, few or many, or leave the size out.

j_call v_call clone_size d_call cdr3_nt cdr3_aa
TRBJ2-1 TRBV6-1 few TRBD2 TGTGCCAGCAGTGAAACTAGCGGCTTTAACAATGAGCAGTTCTTC CASSETSGFNNEQFF
TRBJ1-2 TRBV28 NA NA TGTGCCAGCAGTTTTCATCAGGCCCCCTCCTATGGCTACACCTTC CASSFHQAPSYGYTF
TRBJ2-3 TRBV4-3 NA NA TGCGCCAGCAGCCAAGAGCGGAGAGATACGCAGTATTTT CASSQERRDTQYF
TRBJ2-6 TRBV28 NA NA TGTGCCAGCCTCGAGAGCTCTGGGGCCAACGTCCTGACTTTC CASLESSGANVLTF
TRBJ2-1 TRBV11-3 once TRBD1 TGTGCCAGCAGCTTTGACAGGGGGTCCTACAATGAGCAGTTCTTC CASSFDRGSYNEQFF
TRBJ2-7 TRBV7-2 NA TRBD2 TGTGCCAGCAGCCATCCGATGGTAGCGGGGGTGTCCTACGAGCAGTACTTC CASSHPMVAGVSYEQYF
TRBJ2-5 TRBV25-1 NA TRBD1 TGTGCCAGCAGTGCCAACCCCGACCGGGACAGGGGGCTCGAGACCCAGTACTTC CASSANPDRDRGLETQYF
TRBJ1-5 TRBV28 NA TRBD1 TGTGCCAGCAGTTTTCTACAGGGGCTGCAGCCCCAGCATTTT CASSFLQGLQPQHF
TRBJ2-3 TRBV6-1 NA NA TGTGCCAGCAGTGAAGAAGGGGGTCCAGATACGCAGTATTTT CASSEEGGPDTQYF
TRBJ2-7 TRBV28 NA TRBD1 TGTGCCAGCTTGGACAGGGCTCCCTACGAGCAGTACTTC CASLDRAPYEQYF
TRBJ2-1 TRBV10-2 NA TRBD2 TGCGCCAGCACCCCGGCGGGGGGGCTTAATGAGCAGTTCTTC CASTPAGGLNEQFF
TRBJ2-7 TRBV7-6 NA TRBD2 TGTGCCAGCAGCTCACTAGCGATGTCCTACGAGCAGTACTTC CASSSLAMSYEQYF
TRBJ1-5 TRBV11-2 NA NA TGTGCCAGCAGTTACAGCGGAAATCAGCCCCAGCATTTT CASSYSGNQPQHF
TRBJ2-5 TRBV6-5 once NA TGTGCCAGCACCCCTACGAGTCGAGTTCAAGAGACCCAGTACTTC CASTPTSRVQETQYF
TRBJ2-7 TRBV28 NA TRBD1 TGTGCCAGCAGTACAGGGGGTTGGGACGAGCAGTACTTC CASSTGGWDEQYF
TRBJ1-5 TRBV19 few NA TGTGCCAGTAGTACCAGGGCTTATAGCAATCAGCCCCAGCATTTT CASSTRAYSNQPQHF
TRBJ1-4 TRBV30 NA NA TGTGCCTTAGGGGTTTCGGAAAAACTGTTTTTT CALGVSEKLFF
TRBJ2-7 TRBV7-9 NA TRBD2 TGTGCCAGCAGCTTAATCGCGGGGGGGCGGGAGCAGTACTTC CASSLIAGGREQYF
TRBJ2-1 TRBV7-9 once NA TGTGCCAGCAACTCGAGGGCAGTGCCCAATGAGCAGTTCTTC CASNSRAVPNEQFF
TRBJ2-3 TRBV6-4 few NA TGTGCCAGCAGTCCTACAGGGCTGCCGACAGATACGCAGTATTTT CASSPTGLPTDTQYF
TRBJ2-7 TRBV7-8 NA NA TGTGCCAGCAGCTTAGCGAACACCTACGAGCAGTACTTC CASSLANTYEQYF
TRBJ1-2 TRBV7-3 NA NA TGTGCCAGCAGCTCCCCGGGACATTATGGCTACACCTTC CASSSPGHYGYTF
TRBJ2-7 TRBV6-5 NA NA TGTGCCAGCAGTTACTTTCGGGGAAACCCCTACGAGCAGTACTTC CASSYFRGNPYEQYF
TRBJ2-3 TRBV11-1 NA TRBD2 TGTGCCAGCAGCTTTGCGGGGGGGAAGGATACGCAGTATTTT CASSFAGGKDTQYF
TRBJ1-6 TRBV6-5 NA NA TGTGCCAGCAGTTACCCCGACAGGCCTAATTCACCCCTCCACTTT CASSYPDRPNSPLHF
TRBJ1-2 TRBV6-5 NA TRBD1 TGTGCCAGCAGTAAGGACAGGGTCGGTGGCTACACCTTC CASSKDRVGGYTF
TRBJ1-2 TRBV7-2 NA NA TGTGCCAGCAGCTTAGCACCGATCCGGGGACTTGACCAAGACGGCTACACCTTC CASSLAPIRGLDQDGYTF
TRBJ1-2 TRBV30 NA NA TGTGCCTGGAGTGTAACAGGTACCTATGGCTACACCTTC CAWSVTGTYGYTF
TRBJ2-3 TRBV7-6 few NA TGTGCCAGCAGCTTCCCCAGGCCAGACGGGGGAGATACGCAGTATTTT CASSFPRPDGGDTQYF
TRBJ2-2 TRBV5-1 NA NA TGCGCCAGCAGCCTGAGGAACACCGGGGAGCTGTTTTTT CASSLRNTGELFF
TRBJ1-5 TRBV2 NA TRBD1 TGTGCCAGCAGTGAAGCGCTTGCAGGGGGTCAGCCCCAGCATTTT CASSEALAGGQPQHF
TRBJ2-3 TRBV27 NA NA TGTGCCAGCAAGAGAGTAGATACGCAGTATTTT CASKRVDTQYF
TRBJ1-1 TRBV4-2 NA NA TGTGCCAGCAGCCAGGGGGCGAGGTCTGAAGCTTTCTTT CASSQGARSEAFF
TRBJ2-5 TRBV30 NA NA TGTGCCTGGAGAACTGGGGGCCCAGAGACCCAGTACTTC CAWRTGGPETQYF
TRBJ2-7 TRBV4-3 NA TRBD2 TGCGCCAGCAGCCAAGATCTAGCGGGGGCCTCTTCCTACGAGCAGTACTTC CASSQDLAGASSYEQYF